The 25 T cell receptor beta chains given below trace back to one sample, sequenced in a study of blood T cell repertoires in COVID-19. The repertoire was sequenced with immunoSEQ multiplex PCR; TCRdb's copy has only in-frame clones and lacks some. Of about 250,000 clones in the sample, 80% to 90% were seen once. The sample consisted of peripheral blood. These receptors originate from an older woman with acute or convalescent COVID-19.

The rearrangement uses TRBV2 and TRBJ2-7; unclear D gene. This CDR3 has 12 amino acids. Germline CDR1 and CDR2: SNHLY and FYNNEI. V was trimmed by 6 bases and J by 2 bases, leaving 8 bases between them. CDR3 region: CASRTPPYEQYF. The CDR3 DNA reads TGTGCCAGCAGAACACCCCCCTACGAGCAGTACTTC.

V usage is TRBV7-2 and J usage is TRBJ2-3; 7 bases fit TRBD2. CDR3 length equals 14 residues. Trimming took 4 bases from V and 4 from J; bases not matched to a gene: 5. CDR1 and CDR2 (germline): SGHTA, FQGNSA. CDR3 sequence reads: CASSYGLVADTQYF. CDR3 DNA: TGTGCCAGCAGCTACGGACTAGTAGCAGATACGCAGTATTTT.

J is TRBJ1-5 and V is TRBV20-1, with no clear D. The CDR3 spans 12 residues. Germline CDR1 and CDR2: DFQATT and SNEGSKA (reference sequence). V dropped 3 bases and J dropped 3 bases, with 6 bases sitting between them. The CDR3 DNA reads as TGCAGTGCTAGTTCGGTCAATCAGCCCCAGCATTTT. Its protein product is CSASSVNQPQHF.

The chain is built from TRBV7-2 and TRBJ1-2; a possible D gene is TRBD1 (5 bases). Trimming removed 1 base from V and 0 bases from J, with 15 bases in between. The V gene's germline CDR1 is SGHTA and CDR2 FQGNSA. The CDR3 spans 17 residues. This chain's CDR3 is CASSLVAGTTPNYGYTF. CDR3 bases: TGTGCCAGCAGCTTAGTTGCGGGGACTACTCCTAACTATGGCTACACCTTC.

V is TRBV21-1 and J is TRBJ2-3; the D segment call TRBD2 is taken from the table without a DNA check. TRBV21-1 is a pseudogene segment. The CDR3 runs 18 residues. This CDR3 reads CASSKREQRGGTTDTQYF. CDR3 in DNA: TGTGCCAGCAGCAAACGGGAACAGCGGGGGGGCACCACAGATACGCAGTATTTT.

The chain links TRBV5-1 to TRBJ1-4; TRBD1 agrees at 7 bases. Germline V gives CDR1 SGHRS, CDR2 YFSETQ. The V gene end was trimmed by 4 bases and the J gene end by 8 bases; junction bases not matched to a gene: 5. The CDR3 is 13 residues long. The CDR3 DNA sequence: TGCGCCAGCAGCATGCAGGGGGGAGAAAAACTGTTTTTT. It specifies CASSMQGGEKLFF.

The chain recombines TRBV2 with TRBJ1-5; D is unresolved. Germline V gives CDR1 SNHLY, CDR2 FYNNEI. The ends were cut back, 8 bases at V and 1 base at J, with 9 bases in the middle. CDR3 size: 13 residues. The CDR3 sequence: CASSLESNQPQHF. In DNA, the CDR3 is TGTGCCAGCTCACTCGAGAGCAATCAGCCCCAGCATTTT.

The rearrangement uses TRBV25-1 and TRBJ1-2; 7 bases align to TRBD1. Trimming removed 0 bases from V and 0 bases from J; junction bases left unmatched: 4. Per germline, CDR1 MGHDK and CDR2 SYGVNS. The CDR3 runs to 16 residues. The CDR3 nucleotides are TGTGCCAGCAGTGAATATAACAGGGGATCTAACTATGGCTACACCTTC. Its protein product is CASSEYNRGSNYGYTF.

The chain combines TRBV29-1 with TRBJ1-2; D uncertain. Germline V gene lookup returns CDR1 SQVTM and CDR2 ANQGSEA. V lost 6 bases, J lost 4 bases, and 18 bases lay in between. There are 14 residues in the CDR3. Here the CDR3 DNA reads TGCAGCGTCCCAAAAGGAACGGAGATCTATGGCTACACCTTC. Its translation: CSVPKGTEIYGYTF.

The rearrangement links TRBV5-1 to TRBJ1-1; 10 nucleotides align to TRBD1. This CDR3 has 13 residues. From germline, CDR1 is SGHRS and CDR2 YFSETQ. V lost 4 bases and J lost 8; bases outside the gene matches: 5. The CDR3 DNA follows: TGCGCCAGCAGCGAAGGGACAGGGGACGAAGCTTTCTTT. Protein product: CASSEGTGDEAFF.

The rearrangement links TRBV6-5 to TRBJ1-1, with a weak D call TRBD1 (5 bases). The V gene lost 7 bases and the J gene lost 1 base, with 13 bases spanning the gap. The germline gives CDR1 MNHEY, CDR2 SVGAGI. The CDR3 spans 14 residues. CDR3 in DNA: TGTGCCAGCACCCCAGGGCCAACGAACACTGAAGCTTTCTTT. Its protein is CASTPGPTNTEAFF.

The gene calls are TRBV7-8 and TRBJ1-4; 7 nucleotides line up with TRBD1. V was clipped by 3 bases and J by 6 bases; unmatched bases: 7. CDR3 size: 15 residues. In germline, CDR1 is SGHVS, CDR2 FQNEAQ. The CDR3 spells CASSFLAGGDEKLFF. The CDR3 coding sequence is TGTGCCAGCAGCTTCTTGGCAGGGGGAGATGAAAAACTGTTTTTT. The full variable domain, completed using reference TRBV7-8 and TRBJ1-4, is GAGVSQSPRYKVAKRGQDVALRCDPISGHVSLFWYQQALGQGPEFLTYFQNEAQLDKSGLPSDRFFAERPEGSVSTLKIQRTQQEDSAVYLCASSFLAGGDEKLFFGSGTQLSVL.

This chain joins TRBV7-2 and TRBJ2-1, with TRBD1 matching 8 bases. In germline, CDR1 is SGHTA, CDR2 FQGNSA. The ends lost 5 bases at V and 0 bases at J; junction bases unmatched: 6. The CDR3 has 16 residues. CDR3 amino acids: CASSTQGASSYNEQFF. CDR3 DNA: TGTGCCAGCAGCACCCAGGGGGCAAGCTCCTACAATGAGCAGTTCTTC.

CDR3 in DNA: TGTGCCAGCAGATTGACAGGTTGGGTTGGCTACACCTTC. It specifies CASRLTGWVGYTF. V and J are TRBV6-6 and TRBJ1-2; D is possibly TRBD1 (6 bases). Germline V gives CDR1 MNHNY, CDR2 SVGAGI (reference sequence). This CDR3 contains 13 residues. Trimming removed 6 bases at V and 7 bases at J, with 15 bases between.

This clone appeared a few times. This chain uses TRBV9 with TRBJ2-5, with 8 bases fitting TRBD2. The CDR3 extends over 15 amino acids. Germline lookup yields CDR1 SGDLS and CDR2 YYNGEE. Trimming at V came to 0 bases and at J to 4 bases, leaving 5 bases not matched to a gene. The CDR3 DNA is TGTGCCAGCAGCGTAGCTATAAGCGGGGGAGAGACCCAGTACTTC. Protein: CASSVAISGGETQYF. Full variable domain (outside the CDR3, taken from reference TRBV9 and TRBJ2-5): DSGVTQTPKHLITATGQRVTLRCSPRSGDLSVYWYQQSLDQGLQFLIQYYNGEERAKGNILERFSAQQFPDLHSELNLSSLELGDSALYFCASSVAISGGETQYFGPGTRLLVL.

The V and J genes are TRBV6-2 or TRBV6-3 and TRBJ1-4; 8 bases agree with TRBD1. V shed 6 bases, J shed 7 bases, and the junction held 4 bases outside the gene matches. Germline V lookup: CDR1 MNHEY, CDR2 SVGEGT. The CDR3 runs 13 residues. The CDR3 reads CASSKTGVEKLFF. The CDR3 region has the DNA TGTGCCAGCAGCAAGACAGGGGTTGAAAAACTGTTTTTT.

The V and J genes are TRBV12-3 or TRBV12-4 and TRBJ1-2, with unresolved D. V was shortened by 5 bases and J by 0 bases, with 7 bases between the two germline ends. The CDR3 extends over 13 amino acids. The chain's CDR3 is CASSDTPNYGYTF. In nucleotides, the CDR3 is TGTGCCAGCAGTGATACACCTAACTATGGCTACACCTTC.

The chain carries TRBV14 and TRBJ1-2, with 10 bases lining up with TRBD1. V trimming: 4 bases; J trimming: 8 bases; junction bases outside the gene matches: 7. This CDR3 contains 14 residues. Germline V gives CDR1 SGHDN, CDR2 FVKESK. CDR3 sequence reads: CASSRQGARGGYTF. CDR3 in DNA: TGTGCCAGCAGCCGACAGGGGGCCAGGGGAGGCTACACCTTC.

The chain links TRBV28 to TRBJ2-7, with a tentative D call TRBD1 (5 bases). The CDR3 is made up of 15 amino acids. The germline CDR1 and CDR2 sequences are MDHEN and SYDVKM. V was cut by 3 bases and J by 2 bases, with 14 bases left in between. The DNA for the CDR3 is TGTGCCAGCAGTTTCCAGGGAAAGGGGCCCTACGAGCAGTACTTC. Translating it yields CASSFQGKGPYEQYF.

A few counts support this clone. J is TRBJ1-5 and V is TRBV5-8; D not resolved. This CDR3 is 15 amino acids long. Germline V gene data show CDR1 as SGHTS and CDR2 as YDEGEE. Trimming took off 0 bases at V and 0 bases at J, with 7 bases between the two ends. In DNA, the CDR3 is TGTGCCAGCAGCTTGGACATCTTTAGCAATCAGCCCCAGCATTTT. Translation: CASSLDIFSNQPQHF. Full variable domain (outside the CDR3, taken from reference TRBV5-8 and TRBJ1-5): EAGVTQSPTHLIKTRGQQATLRCSPISGHTSVYWYQQALGLGLQFLLWYDEGEERNRGNFPPRFSGRQFPNYSSELNVNALELEDSALYLCASSLDIFSNQPQHFGDGTRLSIL.

This chain links TRBV6-1 with TRBJ1-6, with D hard to call. Germline-derived CDR1 and CDR2 are MNHNS and SASEGT. Trimming shortened V by 2 bases and J by 5 bases, and 10 bases separated the two germline ends. The CDR3 is 15 amino acids. CDR3 nucleotides: TGTGCCAGCAGTGAATCTGGAGGGAATAATTCACCCCTCCACTTT. Its translation: CASSESGGNNSPLHF.

The chain recombines TRBV7-8 with TRBJ1-1, with TRBD1 matching over 9 bases. The CDR3 runs to 18 residues. The germline V gene has CDR1 SGHVS and CDR2 FQNEAQ. With V trimmed by 5 bases and J by 0 bases, 13 bases remained unmatched. The CDR3 nucleotides are TGTGCCAGCAGCCTTACAGGGGGCGCAGCCGCTATGAACACTGAAGCTTTCTTT. Amino acids: CASSLTGGAAAMNTEAFF.

As DNA, the CDR3 is TGTGCCAGCAGCCAAGAACAGGGCGGGGGCGATACGCAGTATTTT. This encodes CASSQEQGGGDTQYF. This chain links TRBV4-2 with TRBJ2-3; possibly TRBD2 for D (7 bases). Germline CDR1 reads LGHNA; CDR2 reads YNFKEQ. The CDR3 length is 15 residues. V was pared by 0 bases and J by 6 bases, with 13 bases between.

The chain uses TRBV14 and TRBJ2-7; the D is unclear. With 0 bases removed from V and 7 bases from J, the gap between germline ends came to 13 bases. The CDR3 extends over 14 amino acids. The germline V gene has CDR1 SGHDN and CDR2 FVKESK. CDR3 sequence: CASSQDTNSVEQYF. The CDR3 DNA sequence: TGTGCCAGCAGCCAAGATACCAACAGTGTAGAGCAGTACTTC.

This rearrangement joins TRBV6-2 or TRBV6-3 to TRBJ2-3, with D possibly being TRBD2 (6 bases). The CDR3 has 16 amino acids. The V gene lost 4 bases and the J gene lost 2 bases, with 16 bases spanning the gap. Germline CDR1 reads MNHEY; CDR2 reads SVGEGT. This chain's CDR3 is CASSSGLRAHTDTQYF. CDR3 coding DNA: TGTGCCAGCAGTTCGGGACTCCGGGCCCACACAGATACGCAGTATTTT.